The T cell receptor (beta chain) described here comes from a study of vaccination effects on CD4 cells after COVID-19. For the study at large: A density of roughly 2 million PBMC per well was used; these cells were cultured with around 11 IU/ml IL-2 and 10 ug/ml peptides. Study findings and constraints: Pronounced clonal contraction occurred in clones induced by infection and by vaccine late after vaccination.

Germline values: CDR1 SGHKS, CDR2 YYEKEE (reference sequence). Trimming took 0 bases from V and 9 from J, leaving 10 bases between them. The CDR3 extends over 12 amino acids. With regard to this clone: The antigen remains undetermined.

Scientists isolated CD4+ T cells after a roughly ten-day culture period ended. None of these healthy vaccinees had been infected with SARS-CoV-2 before vaccination. Clones were sequenced by immunoSEQ multiplex PCR, and TCRdb holds only the in-frame ones, with some missing. This sample has approximately 58,000 clones, with around three quarters found just once. The V and J genes are TRBV5-5 and TRBJ2-7; perhaps D is TRBD1 or TRBD2 (6 bases each). This TCR was sampled from a human donor who received a COVID-19 vaccine. The sequences come from CD4+ T cells from PBMCs cultured without peptide, collected before COVID-19 vaccination. The CDR3 bases are TGTGCCAGCAGCTTGGCCGGGGGCTGGCAGTACGTC. Translation gives CASSLAGGWQYV.